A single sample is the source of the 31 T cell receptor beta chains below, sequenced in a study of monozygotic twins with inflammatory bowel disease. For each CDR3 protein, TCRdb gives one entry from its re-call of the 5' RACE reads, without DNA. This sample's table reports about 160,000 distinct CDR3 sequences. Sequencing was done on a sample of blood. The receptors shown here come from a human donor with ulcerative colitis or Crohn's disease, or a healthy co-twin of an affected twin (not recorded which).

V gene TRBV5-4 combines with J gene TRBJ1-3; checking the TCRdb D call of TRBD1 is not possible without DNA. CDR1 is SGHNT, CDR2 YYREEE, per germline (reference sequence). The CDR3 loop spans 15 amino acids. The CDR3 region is CASSSRDVSGNTIYF.

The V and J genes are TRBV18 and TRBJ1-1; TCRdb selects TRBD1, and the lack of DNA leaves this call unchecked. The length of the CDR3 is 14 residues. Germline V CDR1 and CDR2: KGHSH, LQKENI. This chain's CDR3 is CASSRDRPNTEAFF.

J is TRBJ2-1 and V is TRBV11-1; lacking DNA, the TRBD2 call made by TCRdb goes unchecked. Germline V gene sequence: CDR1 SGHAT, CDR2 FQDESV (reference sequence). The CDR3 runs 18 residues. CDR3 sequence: CASSRIIAGGPIGNEQFF. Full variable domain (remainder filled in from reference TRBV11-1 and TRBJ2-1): EAEVAQSPRYKITEKSQAVAFWCDPISGHATLYWYRQILGQGPELLVQFQDESVVDDSQLPKDRFSAERLKGVDSTLKIQPAELGDSAMYLCASSRIIAGGPIGNEQFFGPGTRLTVL.

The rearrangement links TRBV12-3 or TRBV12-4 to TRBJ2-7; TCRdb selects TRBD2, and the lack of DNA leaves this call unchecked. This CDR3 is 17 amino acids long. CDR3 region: CASSLFMGRTPSYEQYF.

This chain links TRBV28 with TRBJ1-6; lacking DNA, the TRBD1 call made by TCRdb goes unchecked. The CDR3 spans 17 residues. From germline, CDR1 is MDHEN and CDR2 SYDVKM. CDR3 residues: CASSPYLSQGSNSPLHF.

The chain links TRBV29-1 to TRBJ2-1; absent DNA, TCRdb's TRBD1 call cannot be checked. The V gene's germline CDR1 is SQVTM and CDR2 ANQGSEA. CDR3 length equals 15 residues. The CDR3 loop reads CSVDGGRRHYNEQFF.

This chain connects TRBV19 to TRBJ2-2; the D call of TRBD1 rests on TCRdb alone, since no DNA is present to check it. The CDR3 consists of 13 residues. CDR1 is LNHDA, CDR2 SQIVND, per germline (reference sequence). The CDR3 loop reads CASSIKGAGELFF. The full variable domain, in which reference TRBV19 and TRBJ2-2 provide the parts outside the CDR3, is DGGITQSPKYLFRKEGQNVTLSCEQNLNHDAMYWYRQDPGQGLRLIYYSQIVNDFQKGDIAEGYSVSREKKESFPLTVTSAQKNPTAFYLCASSIKGAGELFFGEGSRLTVL.

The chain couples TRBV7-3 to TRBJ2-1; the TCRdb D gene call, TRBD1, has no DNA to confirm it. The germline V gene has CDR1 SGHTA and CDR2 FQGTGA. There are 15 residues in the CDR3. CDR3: CASSWTGGNSNEQFF.

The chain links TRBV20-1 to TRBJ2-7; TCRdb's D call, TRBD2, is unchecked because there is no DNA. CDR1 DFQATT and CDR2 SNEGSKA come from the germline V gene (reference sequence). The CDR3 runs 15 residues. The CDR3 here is CSARDPAGTSNEQYF.

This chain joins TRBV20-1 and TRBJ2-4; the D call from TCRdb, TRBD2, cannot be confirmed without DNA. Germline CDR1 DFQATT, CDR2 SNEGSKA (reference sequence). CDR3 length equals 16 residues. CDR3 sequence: CSAREGAGPHKNIQYF.

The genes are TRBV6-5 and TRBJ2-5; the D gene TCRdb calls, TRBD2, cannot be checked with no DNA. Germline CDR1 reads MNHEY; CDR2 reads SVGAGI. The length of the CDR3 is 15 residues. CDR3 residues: CASSYSARSRETQYF.

CDR3 in amino acids: CASSLVTGPPREQFF. This sequence joins TRBV5-6 and TRBJ2-1; TCRdb indicates TRBD1, and absent DNA this call remains unverified. From germline, CDR1 is SGHDT and CDR2 YYEEEE. This CDR3 comprises 15 residues.

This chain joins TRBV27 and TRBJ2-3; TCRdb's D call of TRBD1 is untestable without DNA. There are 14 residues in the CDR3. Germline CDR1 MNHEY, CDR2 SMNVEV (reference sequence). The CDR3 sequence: CATTPVGSSDTQYF.

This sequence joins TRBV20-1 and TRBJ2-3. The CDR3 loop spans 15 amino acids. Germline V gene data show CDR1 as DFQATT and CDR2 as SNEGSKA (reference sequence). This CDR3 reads CSARGTVTSTDTQYF.

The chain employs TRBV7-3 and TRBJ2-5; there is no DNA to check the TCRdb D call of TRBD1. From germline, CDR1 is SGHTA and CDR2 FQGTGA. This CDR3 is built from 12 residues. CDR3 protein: CASSSSPGAQYF.

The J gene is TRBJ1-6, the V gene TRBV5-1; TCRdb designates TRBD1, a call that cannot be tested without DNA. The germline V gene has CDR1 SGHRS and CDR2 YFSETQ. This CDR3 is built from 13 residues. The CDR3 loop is CASKGDFNSPLHF. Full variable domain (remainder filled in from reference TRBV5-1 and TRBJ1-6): KAGVTQTPRYLIKTRGQQVTLSCSPISGHRSVSWYQQTPGQGLQFLFEYFSETQRNKGNFPGRFSGRQFSNSRSEMNVSTLELGDSALYLCASKGDFNSPLHFGNGTRLTVT.

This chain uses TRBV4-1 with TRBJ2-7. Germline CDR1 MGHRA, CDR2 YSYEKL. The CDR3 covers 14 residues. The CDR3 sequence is CASSRSVGAYEQYF.

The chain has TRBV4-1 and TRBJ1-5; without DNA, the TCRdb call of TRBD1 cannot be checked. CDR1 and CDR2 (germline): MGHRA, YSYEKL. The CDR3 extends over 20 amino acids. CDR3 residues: CASSQSVGNAFGTGNQPQHF.

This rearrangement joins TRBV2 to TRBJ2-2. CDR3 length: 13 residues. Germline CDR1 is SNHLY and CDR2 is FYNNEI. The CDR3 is CASSESATGELFF.

This CDR3 reads CSARDPVGQETQYF. The chain couples TRBV20-1 to TRBJ2-5. Per the germline V gene, CDR1 is DFQATT and CDR2 is SNEGSKA (reference sequence). The CDR3 contains 14 residues.

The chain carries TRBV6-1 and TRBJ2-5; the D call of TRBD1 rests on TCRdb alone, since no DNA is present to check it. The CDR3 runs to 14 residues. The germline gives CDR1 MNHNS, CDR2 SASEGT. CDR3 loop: CASRAPGRAETQYF.

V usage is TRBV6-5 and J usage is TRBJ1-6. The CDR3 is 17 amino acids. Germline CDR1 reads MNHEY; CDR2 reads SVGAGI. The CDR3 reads CASSYSEQTLYNSPLHF.

This CDR3 reads CASSDRGRNQETQYF. The chain joins TRBV6-2 or TRBV6-3 to TRBJ2-5; with no DNA, the TCRdb D assignment of TRBD1 cannot be verified. The CDR3 has 15 amino acids. Germline lookup yields CDR1 MNHEY and CDR2 SVGEGT.

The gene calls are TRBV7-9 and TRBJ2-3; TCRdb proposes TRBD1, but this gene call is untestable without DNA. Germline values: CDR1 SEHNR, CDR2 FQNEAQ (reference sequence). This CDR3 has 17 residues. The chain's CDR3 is CASSLRPRVFGADTQYF.

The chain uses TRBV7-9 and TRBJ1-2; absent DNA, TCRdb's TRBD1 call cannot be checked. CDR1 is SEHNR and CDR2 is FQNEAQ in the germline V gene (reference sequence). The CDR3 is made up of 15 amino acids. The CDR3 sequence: CASSLAHVGGYGYTF.

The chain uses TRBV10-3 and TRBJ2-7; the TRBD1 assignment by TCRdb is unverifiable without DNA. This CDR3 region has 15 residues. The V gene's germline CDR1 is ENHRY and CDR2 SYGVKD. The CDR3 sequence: CAIGPEGQGNHEQYF.

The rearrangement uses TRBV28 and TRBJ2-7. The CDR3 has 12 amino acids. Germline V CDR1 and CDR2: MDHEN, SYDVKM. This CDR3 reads CASRLPNYEQYF.

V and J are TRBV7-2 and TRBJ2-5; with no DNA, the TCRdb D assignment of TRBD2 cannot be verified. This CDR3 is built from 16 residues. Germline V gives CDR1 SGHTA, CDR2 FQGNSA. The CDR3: CASSLGLAGSQETQYF.

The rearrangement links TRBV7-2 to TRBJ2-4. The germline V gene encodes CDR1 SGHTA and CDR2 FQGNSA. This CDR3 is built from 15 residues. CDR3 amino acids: CASSSSFAVNNIQYF.

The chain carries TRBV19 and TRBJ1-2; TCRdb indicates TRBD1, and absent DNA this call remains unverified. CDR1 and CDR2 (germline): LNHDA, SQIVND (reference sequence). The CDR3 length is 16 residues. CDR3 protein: CASSTNGQGALYGYTF.

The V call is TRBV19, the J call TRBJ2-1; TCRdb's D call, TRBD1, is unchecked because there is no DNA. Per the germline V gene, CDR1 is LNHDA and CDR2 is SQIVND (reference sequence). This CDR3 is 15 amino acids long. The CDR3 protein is CASSHPTGTYNEQFF.